This T cell receptor beta chain derives from a study of CD8 T cells in ankylosing spondylitis. Quantitative 5'-RACE was performed with molecular barcodes, and it yielded the TCR beta libraries. MiXCR, run by TCRdb on the 5' RACE reads, gives a single entry per CDR3 protein. In the table there are just under 550,000 distinct CDR3 sequences, roughly 12% of which are singletons. Study-level points and caveats: Clones linked to disease were reported to show significant enrichment in matched ankylosing spondylitis synovial fluid. Ankylosing spondylitis blood seemed to carry a telltale TCR beta motif made of roughly 8 highly homologous variants.

This clonotype was recorded a few times. The target antigen is unknown. The CDR3 has 13 amino acids. CDR1 and CDR2 from the germline V gene are SGHRS and YFSETQ. Trimming shortened V by 4 bases and J by 4 bases, and 11 bases separated the two germline ends. V gene TRBV5-1 combines with J gene TRBJ1-2, with D hard to call. The sequencing sample was made of blood, either unsorted or a sorted T cell fraction (not recorded which). The TCR originated in a male donor with ankylosing spondylitis. This chain's CDR3 is CASSPGVGYGYTF. Written as DNA, the CDR3 is TGCGCCAGCAGCCCCGGGGTTGGCTATGGCTACACCTTC.